The T cell receptor (beta chain) described here comes from a study of cytomegalovirus exposure and HLA in healthy donors. Study conclusions and caveats: The authors assumed roughly uniform sequencing depth across donors for presence/absence analyses.

PCR was performed using 60 Vbeta and 13 Jbeta primers. TCRdb's copy holds only in-frame clones and misses some; the assay was immunoSEQ multiplex PCR. Its clone listing holds under 200,000 clones. Notes on this clone: Its matching antigen is unknown.

The receptor comes from a man aged 25 to 40 in good health and CMV-seronegative. Specimen: PBMCs.

CDR3 loop: CASRPQGGIVHEQYF. The CDR3 DNA reads TGTGCCAGCAGACCCCAAGGAGGGATAGTCCACGAGCAGTACTTC. This chain uses TRBV28 with TRBJ2-7; possibly TRBD2 for D (6 bases). The germline V gene has CDR1 MDHEN and CDR2 SYDVKM. CDR3 length equals 15 residues. V lost 6 bases to trimming and J lost 5 bases, with 20 bases between them.